A selection of T cell receptor beta chains follows, all from one sample in a study of T-cell reconstitution after alpha-beta-depleted transplantation in children. TCRdb passed the PCR reads through MiXCR, listing each CDR3 protein once. The data hold about 490,000 distinct CDR3 sequences, with more than 9% observed a single time. The material was PBMCs, obtained before TCRalphabeta/CD19-depleted stem cell transplant. Source of these receptors: a child aged 2 to 15 with inherited bone marrow failure, due to receive a stem cell transplant. Both conserved end residues are part of each CDR3. The order of the fields is clone size, J gene, CDR3 length, D gene, V gene, CDR3 protein, CDR3 DNA. A D gene is named only where the DNA matches it firmly. Expanded clones are given a class, and other clones once, few, many or no size at all.

many TRBJ2-7 15 . TRBV3-1 CASSQELGLRDEQYF TGTGCCAGCAGCCAAGAACTCGGACTTAGGGACGAGCAGTACTTC
. TRBJ2-5 15 TRBD1 TRBV30 CAWGPGVRGPETQYF TGTGCCTGGGGCCCCGGAGTCAGGGGGCCAGAGACCCAGTACTTC
few TRBJ2-5 14 TRBD1 TRBV30 CAWSPTGDQETQYF TGTGCCTGGAGCCCGACAGGGGACCAAGAGACCCAGTACTTC
. TRBJ1-3 13 . TRBV7-2 CASRSFSGNTIYF TGTGCCAGCAGATCCTTCTCTGGAAACACCATATATTTT
many TRBJ2-7 16 TRBD2 TRBV30 CAWSLPPGLAVYEQYF TGTGCCTGGAGTTTACCCCCGGGACTAGCGGTATACGAGCAGTACTTC
many TRBJ2-5 14 . TRBV6-2/TRBV6-3 CASSYLALQETQYF TGTGCCAGCAGTTACCTAGCACTGCAAGAGACCCAGTACTTC
many TRBJ2-3 16 TRBD1 TRBV27 CASSPRDRGRTDTQYF TGTGCCAGCAGTCCCCGGGACAGGGGGCGGACAGATACGCAGTATTTT
few TRBJ2-2 12 . TRBV19 CASGALTGELFF TGTGCCAGCGGGGCGCTCACCGGGGAGCTGTTTTTT
many TRBJ2-5 16 . TRBV7-9 CASSLGGSQRRETQYF TGTGCCAGCAGCTTAGGTGGATCACAGAGACGGGAGACCCAGTACTTC
few TRBJ2-7 15 TRBD1 TRBV7-9 CASSAGTGGTYEQYF TGTGCCAGCAGCGCTGGGACAGGGGGTACCTACGAGCAGTACTTC
. TRBJ2-1 14 TRBD2 TRBV5-4 CASSEGLASNEQFF TGTGCCAGCAGCGAGGGACTAGCATCCAATGAGCAGTTCTTC
many TRBJ2-3 15 TRBD2 TRBV6-2/TRBV6-3 CASSYAGAGTDTQYF TGTGCCAGCAGTTACGCGGGAGCGGGCACAGATACGCAGTATTTT
many TRBJ1-1 18 . TRBV4-3 CASSQDGMGTDMNTEAFF TGCGCCAGCAGCCAAGATGGAATGGGCACCGACATGAACACTGAAGCTTTCTTT
many TRBJ2-1 14 TRBD2 TRBV20-1 CSARIAGGWDEQFF TGCAGTGCTAGGATCGCGGGAGGGTGGGATGAGCAGTTCTTC
many TRBJ1-4 12 TRBD1 TRBV30 CAWKGASEKLFF TGTGCCTGGAAGGGGGCGAGTGAAAAACTGTTTTTT
few TRBJ2-2 15 . TRBV28 CASSFFQGGTGELFF TGTGCCAGCAGTTTCTTTCAGGGGGGGACCGGGGAGCTGTTTTTT
many TRBJ2-7 14 . TRBV21-1 CASSKEESSYEQYF TGTGCCAGCAGCAAAGAGGAGTCAAGCTACGAGCAGTACTTC
many TRBJ2-1 15 . TRBV5-1 CASSLAETGFNEQFF TGCGCCAGCAGCTTGGCCGAGACCGGGTTCAATGAGCAGTTCTTC
many TRBJ2-2 15 TRBD1 TRBV6-5 CASSTGTEHTGELFF TGTGCCAGCAGCACGGGGACAGAGCACACCGGGGAGCTGTTTTTT
many TRBJ2-1 18 TRBD2 TRBV11-1 CASSLGLAGGHLANEQFF TGTGCCAGCAGCTTAGGACTAGCGGGAGGGCATCTAGCAAATGAGCAGTTCTTC
many TRBJ2-7 14 TRBD2 TRBV10-2 CASRDTSGVYEQYF TGCGCCAGCAGAGATACTAGCGGGGTGTACGAGCAGTACTTC
many TRBJ2-5 14 . TRBV5-1 CASSLTTGQETQYF TGTGCCAGCAGTTTAACGACAGGACAAGAGACCCAGTACTTC
. TRBJ1-5 14 . TRBV10-3 CAISEGGANQPQHF TGTGCCATAAGTGAGGGGGGTGCCAATCAGCCCCAGCATTTT
few TRBJ2-3 14 TRBD2 TRBV24-1 CATSEGGRTDTQYF TGTGCCACCAGTGAAGGCGGGAGAACAGATACGCAGTATTTT
few TRBJ2-1 15 . TRBV24-1 CATSDGGGSYNEQFF TGTGCCACCAGTGATGGGGGCGGCAGCTACAATGAGCAGTTCTTC